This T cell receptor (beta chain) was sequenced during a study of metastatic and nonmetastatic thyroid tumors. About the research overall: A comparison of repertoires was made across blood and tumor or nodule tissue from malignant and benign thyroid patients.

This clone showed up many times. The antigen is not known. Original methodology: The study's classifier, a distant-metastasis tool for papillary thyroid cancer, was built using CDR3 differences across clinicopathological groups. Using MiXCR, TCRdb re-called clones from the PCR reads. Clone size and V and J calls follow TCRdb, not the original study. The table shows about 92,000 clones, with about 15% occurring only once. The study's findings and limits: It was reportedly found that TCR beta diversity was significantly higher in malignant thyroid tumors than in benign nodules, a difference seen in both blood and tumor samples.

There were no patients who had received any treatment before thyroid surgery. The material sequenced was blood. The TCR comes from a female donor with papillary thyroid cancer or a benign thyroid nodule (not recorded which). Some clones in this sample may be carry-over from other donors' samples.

The CDR3 region has the DNA TGCGCCAGCAGCTTGAAAGAGACCCAGTACTTC. Its protein is CASSLKETQYF. The J gene is TRBJ2-5, the V gene TRBV5-1; no clear D gene. In germline, CDR1 is SGHRS, CDR2 YFSETQ. V was clipped by 1 base and J by 3 bases, with 1 base between them. This CDR3 has 11 residues. Drawing the rest from reference TRBV5-1 and TRBJ2-5, the complete variable domain is KAGVTQTPRYLIKTRGQQVTLSCSPISGHRSVSWYQQTPGQGLQFLFEYFSETQRNKGNFPGRFSGRQFSNSRSEMNVSTLELGDSALYLCASSLKETQYFGPGTRLLVL.